This T cell receptor (beta chain) derives from a study of blood T cell repertoires in COVID-19. Study background: COVID-19 samples from acute and convalescent phases originated in the United States, Italy and Spain. The analysed material was cDNA or gDNA that came from T cells, B-cell-depleted T cells, or PBMCs.

In this sample, this clone turned up once. In the authors' workflow: Nucleated cell counts were estimated from reference gene primer amplification. The repertoire was sequenced with immunoSEQ multiplex PCR; TCRdb's copy has only in-frame clones and lacks some. D and trimming come from the DNA, and the V and J calls and clone size come from that table. The data contain a few hundred thousand clones, more than 70% of them singletons. From germline, CDR1 is SGHRS and CDR2 YFSETQ. The CDR3 loop spans 14 amino acids. V shed 0 bases and J shed 8 bases, with 11 bases lying between them. The rearrangement joins TRBV5-1 to TRBJ2-2; D possibly corresponds to TRBD1 (6 bases). The specimen was peripheral blood. The TCR was taken from a woman aged 45 to 65 with acute or convalescent COVID-19. CDR3 nucleotides: TGCGCCAGCAGCTTGGCGCAGGGGTCGGGGGAGCTGTTTTTT. Translating gives CASSLAQGSGELFF.